A single sample is the source of the 24 T cell receptor beta chains below, sequenced in a study of T cell responses to AZD1222 COVID-19 vaccine. Sequencing used immunoSEQ multiplex PCR; TCRdb keeps in-frame clones, though not all of them. The sample lists roughly 130,000 clones, 86% seen once, with more than 10% in the top ten. This sample comprised peripheral blood, obtained on day 0 of AZD1222 vaccination. These receptors came from an adult in good health.

The CDR3: CASSDYLNKDGYTF. For the CDR3, the DNA is TGTGCCAGCAGCGATTACTTGAATAAAGATGGCTACACCTTC. V and J are TRBV7-2 and TRBJ1-2; D gene ambiguous. Germline V gene data show CDR1 as SGHTA and CDR2 as FQGNSA. Trimming took off 5 bases at V and 6 bases at J, with 16 bases between the two ends. This CDR3 has 14 amino acids. Combining the CDR3 with reference TRBV7-2 and TRBJ1-2 gives the whole variable domain GAGVSQSPSNKVTEKGKDVELRCDPISGHTALYWYRQSLGQGLEFLIYFQGNSAPDKSGLPSDRFSAERTGGSVSTLTIQRTQQEDSAVYLCASSDYLNKDGYTFGSGTRLTVV.

The chain has TRBV10-3 and TRBJ2-7, with a weak D call TRBD1 (8 bases). Trimming shortened V by 8 bases and J by 7 bases, and 12 bases separated the two germline ends. Per the germline V gene, CDR1 is ENHRY and CDR2 is SYGVKD. The CDR3 has 11 residues. The CDR3, as DNA: TGTGCCATCGTACAGGGGGGGGAGCAGTACTTC. Protein product: CAIVQGGEQYF.

The rearrangement uses TRBV6-5 and TRBJ2-7; perhaps TRBD2 as D (5 bases). Germline assignment: CDR1 MNHEY and CDR2 SVGAGI. The CDR3 is 14 residues long. The V gene lost 8 bases and the J gene lost 1 base, with 15 bases spanning the gap. CDR3 nucleotides: TGTGCCAGCGGTTCGGGGTTGACTTCCTACGAGCAGTACTTC. It encodes CASGSGLTSYEQYF.

The V call is TRBV5-1, the J call TRBJ2-1, with D possibly TRBD2 on 6 matching bases. Deletions cut 0 bases from V and 4 bases from J, with 11 bases between. There are 15 residues in the CDR3. Germline CDR1 reads SGHRS; CDR2 reads YFSETQ. The CDR3 region is CASSLGGGDYNEQFF. The CDR3 DNA is TGCGCCAGCAGCTTGGGCGGCGGGGATTACAATGAGCAGTTCTTC.

This chain uses TRBV15 with TRBJ2-7; 9 bases map to TRBD2. The V segment lost 1 base and the J segment 1 base; nucleotides outside the gene matches: 8. The V gene's germline CDR1 is LNHNV and CDR2 YYDKDF (reference sequence). The CDR3 contains 17 residues. The CDR3: CATSRGGAGGPSYEQYF. The CDR3 DNA follows: TGTGCCACCAGCAGAGGGGGCGCGGGAGGGCCATCCTACGAGCAGTACTTC.

The chain uses TRBV4-2 and TRBJ2-5; the match to TRBD2 covers 11 bases. The CDR3 is made up of 16 amino acids. The trim removed 3 bases at V and 0 bases at J, leaving 3 bases unmatched. CDR1 and CDR2 from the germline V gene are LGHNA and YNFKEQ. CDR3 amino acids: CASSHTGLADQETQYF. The CDR3, as DNA: TGTGCCAGCAGCCACACGGGACTAGCGGACCAAGAGACCCAGTACTTC.

This chain joins TRBV2 and TRBJ1-5, with D possibly being TRBD1 (5 bases). Trimming pared 6 bases from V and 6 bases from J, leaving 18 bases between. Germline-derived CDR1 and CDR2 are SNHLY and FYNNEI. This CDR3 is 15 amino acids long. The CDR3 sequence is CASRPGLSFPQPQHF. DNA for the CDR3: TGTGCCAGCAGACCAGGGTTGAGCTTTCCTCAGCCCCAGCATTTT.

The V and J genes are TRBV4-2 and TRBJ2-7; no definite D call. Deletions cut 0 bases from V and 0 bases from J, with 12 bases between. Germline loops: CDR1 LGHNA, CDR2 YNFKEQ. This CDR3 is built from 16 residues. CDR3 sequence (DNA): TGTGCCAGCAGCCAAGAGAGGTCGTTTAACTCCTACGAGCAGTACTTC. Translating gives CASSQERSFNSYEQYF.

The chain carries TRBV3-1 (or the pseudogene TRBV3-2) and TRBJ2-3; TRBD2 aligns across 9 bases. Germline loops: CDR1 LGHDT, CDR2 YNNKEL (reference sequence). Unmatched junction bases numbered 10, after V lost 0 bases and J lost 6 bases. The CDR3 extends over 17 amino acids. CDR3 coding DNA: TGTGCCAGCAGCCAAGACATCCTAGCGGGGCCAGTCGATACGCAGTATTTT. Amino acid sequence: CASSQDILAGPVDTQYF.

This clone was recorded a few times. This rearrangement joins TRBV19 to TRBJ1-5, with a tentative D call TRBD1 (5 bases). CDR1 is LNHDA, CDR2 SQIVND, per germline (reference sequence). The CDR3 spans 13 residues. The V end was cut by 3 bases, the J end by 6 bases, with 9 bases between. Written as DNA, the CDR3 is TGTGCCAGTAGTATGGGGCAGATTCAGCCCCAGCATTTT. It specifies CASSMGQIQPQHF. The full variable domain, with the rest looked up from reference TRBV19 and TRBJ1-5, is DGGITQSPKYLFRKEGQNVTLSCEQNLNHDAMYWYRQDPGQGLRLIYYSQIVNDFQKGDIAEGYSVSREKKESFPLTVTSAQKNPTAFYLCASSMGQIQPQHFGDGTRLSIL.

This chain links TRBV6-5 with TRBJ2-3; the match to TRBD2 covers 9 bases. The germline V gene has CDR1 MNHEY and CDR2 SVGAGI. V dropped 6 bases and J dropped 4; count of bases not matched to a gene: 8. The CDR3 has 15 amino acids. The CDR3 region is CASSYIAGEADTQYF. The CDR3, as DNA: TGTGCCAGCAGCTACATAGCGGGGGAGGCAGATACGCAGTATTTT.

The V gene is TRBV6-1, the J gene TRBJ1-5; D is uncertain. Germline V gene lookup returns CDR1 MNHNS and CDR2 SASEGT. V lost 4 bases and J 2 bases, leaving 15 bases between the germline ends. CDR3 length equals 16 residues. CDR3 DNA sequence: TGTGCCAGCAGTGTATTCTCAGATCTCCGCAATCAGCCCCAGCATTTT. It specifies CASSVFSDLRNQPQHF.

This clone was found once. V is TRBV12-3 or TRBV12-4 and J is TRBJ2-6; D gene ambiguous. Trimming removed 3 bases from V and 4 bases from J, with 4 bases in between. The CDR3 length is 13 residues. The CDR3 here is CASSFRGANVLTF. CDR3 DNA sequence: TGTGCCAGCAGTTTTAGAGGGGCCAACGTCCTGACTTTC.

This clone was counted a few times. The chain is built from TRBV2 and TRBJ2-7; weak D call: TRBD2 (6 bases). V was shortened by 6 bases and J by 2 bases, with 14 bases between the two germline ends. CDR3 length: 14 residues. Germline loops: CDR1 SNHLY, CDR2 FYNNEI. The CDR3 nucleotides are TGTGCCAGCAGGTCGGGACTCAACACCTACGAGCAGTACTTC. It translates to CASRSGLNTYEQYF.

The CDR3 reads CASSSRLAGPGELFF. DNA of the CDR3: TGTGCCAGCAGCTCGCGGCTAGCGGGGCCCGGGGAGCTGTTTTTT. The gene calls are TRBV3-1 (or the pseudogene TRBV3-2) and TRBJ2-2; TRBD2 matches at 9 bases. CDR1 and CDR2 from the germline V gene are LGHDT and YNNKEL (reference sequence). The CDR3 is 15 residues long. V shed 5 bases, J shed 6 bases, and the junction held 7 bases outside the gene matches.

The rearrangement links TRBV27 to TRBJ2-1, with 8 bases lining up with TRBD2. The CDR3 extends over 17 amino acids. Germline-derived CDR1 and CDR2 are MNHEY and SMNVEV (reference sequence). The J segment lost 6 bases and the V segment lost 5 bases, leaving 15 bases of the junction unmatched. The CDR3 loop reads CASSPIPGLEGGNEQFF. The CDR3 DNA is TGTGCCAGCAGTCCAATACCGGGACTAGAGGGGGGCAATGAGCAGTTCTTC.

V usage is TRBV3-1 (or the pseudogene TRBV3-2) and J usage is TRBJ1-2; D remains unclear. This CDR3 is 17 amino acids long. CDR1 is LGHDT and CDR2 is YNNKEL in the germline V gene (reference sequence). Trimming removed 4 bases from V and 0 bases from J, with 18 bases in between. The CDR3 protein is CASSPMNANRANYGYTF. Here the CDR3 DNA reads TGTGCCAGCAGCCCCATGAATGCCAACCGCGCTAACTATGGCTACACCTTC.

The V and J genes are TRBV28 and TRBJ2-4; D tentatively reads TRBD1 or TRBD2 (5 bases each). Germline-derived CDR1 and CDR2 are MDHEN and SYDVKM. Trimming stripped 5 bases from V and 2 bases from J, with 13 bases between. CDR3 length: 15 amino acids. The CDR3 DNA sequence: TGTGCCAGCAGTCCAGGGTTCGGGACCAAAAACATTCAGTACTTC. It yields the protein CASSPGFGTKNIQYF.

J is TRBJ1-2 and V is TRBV11-2, with D perhaps TRBD1 (6 bases). This CDR3 comprises 16 residues. V was trimmed by 4 bases and J by 4 bases, leaving 19 bases between them. The germline V gene has CDR1 SGHAT and CDR2 FQNNGV. The CDR3 spells CASSSTRTDETYGYTF. The CDR3 DNA reads as TGTGCCAGCAGCTCCACCCGGACAGACGAAACCTATGGCTACACCTTC. Variable domain in full (rest from reference TRBV11-2 and TRBJ1-2): EAGVAQSPRYKIIEKRQSVAFWCNPISGHATLYWYQQILGQGPKLLIQFQNNGVVDDSQLPKDRFSAERLKGVDSTLKIQPAKLEDSAVYLCASSSTRTDETYGYTFGSGTRLTVV.

This chain links TRBV6-5 with TRBJ1-1, with a tentative D call TRBD1 (6 bases). V lost 4 bases and J 1 base, leaving 10 bases between the germline ends. From germline, CDR1 is MNHEY and CDR2 SVGAGI. The CDR3 loop spans 14 amino acids. This CDR3 reads CASSSQGGNTEAFF. In DNA form, the CDR3 reads TGTGCCAGCAGTTCACAGGGAGGGAACACTGAAGCTTTCTTT.

This clone was counted once. The V gene is TRBV27, the J gene TRBJ1-1; D not resolved. Germline CDR1 MNHEY, CDR2 SMNVEV (reference sequence). This CDR3 spans 13 amino acids. The V and J ends lost 2 bases and 6 bases respectively, with 10 bases between them. The CDR3 is CASSLILTAEAFF. The CDR3 DNA reads TGTGCCAGCAGTTTAATTTTGACGGCTGAAGCTTTCTTT.

The rearrangement links TRBV4-2 to TRBJ2-7; TRBD2 aligns across 9 bases. With V trimmed by 8 bases and J by 6 bases, 11 bases remained unmatched. The CDR3 is 14 amino acids. The V gene's germline CDR1 is LGHNA and CDR2 YNFKEQ. The CDR3 nucleotides are TGTGCCAGCGGGGGGCGGGAGGGCCGCGGCGAGCAGTACTTC. Residues: CASGGREGRGEQYF.

The chain uses TRBV30 and TRBJ1-5; perhaps TRBD1 as D (5 bases). CDR3 length: 12 residues. CDR1 and CDR2 (germline): GTSNPN, SVGIG (reference sequence). The V gene lost 4 bases and the J gene lost 6 bases, with 10 bases spanning the gap. CDR3 loop: CAWTGGGQPQHF. The CDR3 coding sequence is TGTGCCTGGACCGGGGGGGGTCAGCCCCAGCATTTT. Supplemented by reference TRBV30 and TRBJ1-5, the full variable domain reads SQTIHQWPATLVQPVGSPLSLECTVEGTSNPNLYWYRQAAGRGLQLLFYSVGIGQISSEVPQNLSASRPQDRQFILSSKKLLLSDSGFYLCAWTGGGQPQHFGDGTRLSIL.

The chain joins TRBV7-9 to TRBJ2-7; 9 bases are shared with TRBD2. The CDR3 is 11 amino acids. Germline V CDR1 and CDR2: SEHNR, FQNEAQ (reference sequence). Unmatched junction bases numbered 2, after V lost 9 bases and J lost 5 bases. This CDR3 reads CARRGGHEQYF. CDR3 bases: TGTGCCAGGCGGGGGGGGCACGAGCAGTACTTC.